This TCR beta chain was identified during a study of Ad26.COV2.S vaccination and SARS-CoV-2 variants. Study-wide background: By the intramuscular route, Ad26.COV2.S was given once, or twice 56 days apart. Points from the study as a whole: It was found that vaccine and placebo recipients had similar non-spike TCR breadth.

Indicated treatment: roughly 18 received Ad26.COV2.S at low or high dose, single or two shots; about five received placebo; per-sample allocation not given. Repertoires come from day 63 after the first vaccine or placebo injection. An adult aged 18-55 years in Boston served as the donor. As its vector, the vaccine had Ad26, which expressed Wuhan-strain SARS-CoV-2 spike. Sequencing was performed with immunoSEQ multiplex PCR; in TCRdb, only in-frame clones are kept and a portion is missing. The sample records 380,000 or so clones, about four fifths being singletons. As concerns this clone: Its antigen is unknown.

The sequence was collected from a person between 18 and 65 years old who received the Ad26.COV2.S COVID-19 vaccine or a placebo. The sample in question was peripheral blood, obtained in a trial of Ad26.COV2.S vaccine versus placebo.

CDR3 nucleotide sequence: TGTGCCAGCAGCCGCCTAGGGGGGGCCCAAGAGACCCAGTACTTC. Its protein product is CASSRLGGAQETQYF. The gene calls are TRBV3-1 (or the pseudogene TRBV3-2) and TRBJ2-5; maybe TRBD2 (7 bases). From germline, CDR1 is LGHDT and CDR2 YNNKEL (reference sequence). The CDR3 covers 15 residues. Trimming removed 4 bases at V and 1 base at J, with 13 bases between.